The next 10 T cell receptor beta chains were all read from a single sample in a study of CD8+ T cells in alopecia areata. RNA was isolated and reverse transcribed to cDNA, the sequencing template. Assay: immunoSEQ multiplex PCR; the TCRdb copy retains only in-frame clones and omits some. In the table there are 140,000 to 150,000 clones, 87% of which are singletons. The source was CD8+ T cells sorted from blood, collected at week 0. The receptors come from a human donor with alopecia areata.

The chain uses TRBV4-1 and TRBJ2-7, with 14 nucleotides matching TRBD2. CDR3 length equals 16 residues. Germline lookup yields CDR1 MGHRA and CDR2 YSYEKL. After removal of 1 base from V and 9 bases from J, the junction contained 8 bases not matched to a gene. CDR3 sequence (DNA): TGCGCCAGCAGCCAAGTAGAGGGACTAGCGGGAGAGGTGCAGTACTTC. Residues: CASSQVEGLAGEVQYF.

This chain joins TRBV6-4 and TRBJ1-3; D may be TRBD1 (5 bases). The CDR3 has 15 residues. CDR1 MRHNA and CDR2 SNTAGT come from the germline V gene. The V gene lost 1 base and the J gene lost 2 bases, with 9 bases spanning the gap. DNA for the CDR3: TGTGCCAGCAGTGACTGGACACTACCTGGAAACACCATATATTTT. Translation: CASSDWTLPGNTIYF.

The rearrangement uses TRBV27 and TRBJ2-2, with TRBD2 matching 14 bases. V lost 2 bases and J lost 5; bases outside the gene matches: 1. Germline V gene data show CDR1 as MNHEY and CDR2 as SMNVEV (reference sequence). The CDR3 has 16 residues. The CDR3 loop reads CASSLGTSGRTGELFF. The CDR3 coding sequence is TGTGCCAGCAGTTTAGGGACTAGCGGGAGAACCGGGGAGCTGTTTTTT.

The CDR3 sequence is CASSIASGYNEQFF. The CDR3 DNA sequence: TGTGCCAGTAGTATAGCGTCCGGGTACAATGAGCAGTTCTTC. The V call is TRBV19, the J call TRBJ2-1, with no clear D. This CDR3 has 14 amino acids. The germline CDR1 and CDR2 sequences are LNHDA and SQIVND (reference sequence). The V and J ends lost 1 base and 4 bases respectively, with 8 bases between them.

The chain uses TRBV6-1 and TRBJ2-1, with D possibly TRBD2 on 6 matching bases. The V and J ends lost 6 bases and 7 bases respectively, with 16 bases between them. Germline CDR1 reads MNHNS; CDR2 reads SASEGT. The CDR3 runs 14 residues. CDR3 protein: CASRAGTVWNEQFF. CDR3 sequence (DNA): TGTGCCAGCAGGGCGGGGACGGTGTGGAATGAGCAGTTCTTC.

This clone was counted once. CDR3 DNA: TGTGCCAGCAGCCCTGACGACACCGGGGAGCTGTTTTTT. It is translated as CASSPDDTGELFF. The rearrangement links TRBV7-7 to TRBJ2-2, with unresolved D. The V and J ends lost 5 bases and 3 bases respectively, with 7 bases between them. Per the germline V gene, CDR1 is SSHAT and CDR2 is FNYEAQ (reference sequence). CDR3 size: 13 residues. The full variable domain, in which reference TRBV7-7 and TRBJ2-2 provide the parts outside the CDR3, is GAGVSQSPRYKVTKRGQDVTLRCDPISSHATLYWYQQALGQGPEFLTYFNYEAQPDKSGLPSDRFSAERPEGSISTLTIQRTEQRDSAMYRCASSPDDTGELFFGEGSRLTVL.

A single count supports this clone. J is TRBJ2-3 and V is TRBV9; 7 nucleotides align to TRBD2. The ends lost 3 bases at V and 2 bases at J; junction bases unmatched: 15. The CDR3 consists of 18 residues. The germline CDR1 and CDR2 sequences are SGDLS and YYNGEE. The chain's CDR3 is CASSAPRSRGDYTDTQYF. The CDR3 coding sequence is TGTGCCAGCAGCGCACCTCGAAGTCGGGGGGATTACACAGATACGCAGTATTTT. Looking up the rest from reference TRBV9 and TRBJ2-3 gives the full variable domain: DSGVTQTPKHLITATGQRVTLRCSPRSGDLSVYWYQQSLDQGLQFLIQYYNGEERAKGNILERFSAQQFPDLHSELNLSSLELGDSALYFCASSAPRSRGDYTDTQYFGPGTRLTVL.

The rearrangement joins TRBV13 to TRBJ2-3, with D perhaps matching TRBD1 (6 bases). The CDR3 sequence is 14 residues long. Trimming shortened V by 0 bases and J by 6 bases, and 10 bases separated the two germline ends. Germline V gene lookup returns CDR1 PRHDT and CDR2 FYEKMQ (reference sequence). In DNA, the CDR3 is TGTGCCAGCAGCTTAGGGGGGGCGAGGGATACGCAGTATTTT. This sequence encodes CASSLGGARDTQYF.

V is TRBV9 and J is TRBJ2-7; 8 bases match TRBD1. The trim removed 0 bases at V and 5 bases at J, leaving 7 bases unmatched. The germline gives CDR1 SGDLS, CDR2 YYNGEE. The CDR3 runs 15 residues. The CDR3 loop reads CASSVEGQESDEQYF. In DNA, the CDR3 is TGTGCCAGCAGCGTAGAGGGACAGGAGTCTGACGAGCAGTACTTC.

The rearrangement uses TRBV13 and TRBJ2-7, with 8 bases fitting TRBD1. The V and J ends lost 0 bases and 3 bases, in that order; junction bases with no gene match: 4. This CDR3 spans 15 amino acids. The germline gives CDR1 PRHDT, CDR2 FYEKMQ (reference sequence). The chain's CDR3 is CASSLGDRGDYEQYF. CDR3 DNA: TGTGCCAGCAGCTTAGGTGACAGGGGAGACTACGAGCAGTACTTC.